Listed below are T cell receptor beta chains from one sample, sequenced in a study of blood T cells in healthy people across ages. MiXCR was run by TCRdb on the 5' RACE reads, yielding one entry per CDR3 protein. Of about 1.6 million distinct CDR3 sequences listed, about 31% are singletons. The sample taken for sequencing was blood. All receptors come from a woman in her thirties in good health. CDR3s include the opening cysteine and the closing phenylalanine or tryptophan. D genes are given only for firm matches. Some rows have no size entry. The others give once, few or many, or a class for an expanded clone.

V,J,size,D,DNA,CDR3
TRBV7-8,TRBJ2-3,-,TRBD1,TGTGCCAGCAGCTTAGCGGACAGGACAAAGAAGGATACGCAGTATTTT,CASSLADRTKKDTQYF
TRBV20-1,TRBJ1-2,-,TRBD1,TGCAGTGCTCGAAAGGGGGCAAATGTCTATGGCTACACCTTC,CSARKGANVYGYTF
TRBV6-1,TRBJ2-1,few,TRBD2,TGTGCCAGCAGTCCCTCGACTAGCGGGTACAATGAGCAGTTCTTC,CASSPSTSGYNEQFF
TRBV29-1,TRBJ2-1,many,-,TGCAGCGTTGCCCGGGTAAATGAGCAGTTCTTC,CSVARVNEQFF
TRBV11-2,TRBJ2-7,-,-,TGTGCCAGCAGTTCGGACTTCTACGAGCAGTACTTC,CASSSDFYEQYF
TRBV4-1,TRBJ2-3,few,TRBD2,TGCGCCAGCAGTCAACTCCGGGGTCAGCGGGGACCCACAGATACGCAGTATTTT,CASSQLRGQRGPTDTQYF
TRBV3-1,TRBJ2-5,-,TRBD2,TGTGCCAGCACTTCCGGGGCGGGAGAAGAGACCCAGTACTTC,CASTSGAGEETQYF
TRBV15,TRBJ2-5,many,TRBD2,TGTGCCACCAGCAAAATAGCGGGAAGTACGGAGACCCAGTACTTC,CATSKIAGSTETQYF
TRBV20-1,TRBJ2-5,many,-,TGCAGTGTCACCGGGGGGCCCCTCCAAGAGACCCAGTACTTC,CSVTGGPLQETQYF
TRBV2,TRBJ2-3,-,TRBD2,TGTGCCAGCAGTGATACCCCTAGCGGGAGCATAGATACGCAGTATTTT,CASSDTPSGSIDTQYF
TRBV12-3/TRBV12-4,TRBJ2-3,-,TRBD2,TGTGCCAGCAGGTCTCGACTAGCGGGGGATACAGATGCGCAGTATTTT,CASRSRLAGDTDAQYF
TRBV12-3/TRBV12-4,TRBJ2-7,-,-,TGTGCCAGCAGTTGGAGAGTGGACGAGCAGTACTTC,CASSWRVDEQYF
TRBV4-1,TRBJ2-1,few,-,TGCGCCAGCAGCCAAGATATTGCAGGCTTTAATGAGCAGTTCTTC,CASSQDIAGFNEQFF
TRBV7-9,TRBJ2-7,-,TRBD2,TGTGCCAGCAGCCCAGCCCTAGGTAGCGGGAGCGGTTCCTACGAGCAGTACTTC,CASSPALGSGSGSYEQYF
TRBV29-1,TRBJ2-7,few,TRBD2,TGCAGCGTTGAACGGGCGGGAGGGCGCTACGAGCAGTACTTC,CSVERAGGRYEQYF
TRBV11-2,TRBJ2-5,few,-,TGTGCCAGCAGCTCCGTAGCGGAGACCCAGTACTTC,CASSSVAETQYF